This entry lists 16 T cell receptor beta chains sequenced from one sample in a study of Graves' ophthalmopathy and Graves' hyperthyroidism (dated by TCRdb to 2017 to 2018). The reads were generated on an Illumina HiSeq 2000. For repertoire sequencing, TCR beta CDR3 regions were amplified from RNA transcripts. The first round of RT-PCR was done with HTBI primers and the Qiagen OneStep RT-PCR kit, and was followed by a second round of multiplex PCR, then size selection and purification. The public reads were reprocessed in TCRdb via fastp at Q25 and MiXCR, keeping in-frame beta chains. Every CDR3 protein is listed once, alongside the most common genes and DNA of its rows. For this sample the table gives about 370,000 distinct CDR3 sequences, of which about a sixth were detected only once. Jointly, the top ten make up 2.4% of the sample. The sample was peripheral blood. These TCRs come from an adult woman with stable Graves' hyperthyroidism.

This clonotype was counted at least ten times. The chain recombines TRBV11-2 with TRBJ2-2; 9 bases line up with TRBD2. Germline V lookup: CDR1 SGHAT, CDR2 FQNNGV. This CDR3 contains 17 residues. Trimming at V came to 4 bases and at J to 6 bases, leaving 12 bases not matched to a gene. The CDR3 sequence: CASSSRKGREGPGELFF. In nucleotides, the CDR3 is TGTGCCAGCAGCTCAAGAAAGGGGCGGGAGGGCCCCGGGGAGCTGTTTTTT. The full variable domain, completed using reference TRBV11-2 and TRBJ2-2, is EAGVAQSPRYKIIEKRQSVAFWCNPISGHATLYWYQQILGQGPKLLIQFQNNGVVDDSQLPKDRFSAERLKGVDSTLKIQPAKLEDSAVYLCASSSRKGREGPGELFFGEGSRLTVL.

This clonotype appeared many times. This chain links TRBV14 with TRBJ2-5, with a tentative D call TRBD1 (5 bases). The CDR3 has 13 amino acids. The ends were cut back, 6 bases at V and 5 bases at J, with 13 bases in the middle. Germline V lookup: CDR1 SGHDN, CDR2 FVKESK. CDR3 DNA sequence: TGTGCCAGCAGTATCAGGGCAGGGGAGACCCAGTACTTC. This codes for CASSIRAGETQYF.

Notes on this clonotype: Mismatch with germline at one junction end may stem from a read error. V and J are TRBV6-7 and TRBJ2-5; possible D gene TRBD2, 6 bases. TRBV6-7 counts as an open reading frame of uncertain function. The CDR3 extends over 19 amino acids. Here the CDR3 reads CASRKSQSGEKTPQETQHF. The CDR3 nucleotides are TGTGCCAGCAGAAAGTCCCAGTCGGGGGAAAAGACACCTCAAGAGACCCAGCACTTC.

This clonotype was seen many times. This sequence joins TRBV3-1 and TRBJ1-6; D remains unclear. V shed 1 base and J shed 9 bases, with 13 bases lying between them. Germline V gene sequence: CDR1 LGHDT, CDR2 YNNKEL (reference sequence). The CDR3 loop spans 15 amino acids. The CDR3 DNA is TGTGCCAGCAGCCAAGGGAGTGCGGGGATTTCACCCCTCCACTTT. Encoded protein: CASSQGSAGISPLHF. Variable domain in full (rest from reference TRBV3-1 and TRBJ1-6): DTAVSQTPKYLVTQMGNDKSIKCEQNLGHDTMYWYKQDSKKFLKIMFSYNNKELIINETVPNRFSPKSPDKAHLNLHINSLELGDSAVYFCASSQGSAGISPLHFGNGTRLTVT.

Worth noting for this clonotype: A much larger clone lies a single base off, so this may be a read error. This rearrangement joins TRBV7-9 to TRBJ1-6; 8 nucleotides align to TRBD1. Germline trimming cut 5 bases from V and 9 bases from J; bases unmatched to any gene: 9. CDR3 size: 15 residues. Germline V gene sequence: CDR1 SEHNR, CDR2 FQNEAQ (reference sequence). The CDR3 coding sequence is TGTGCCAGCAGCGCGGACAGGGCCTCGAGTTCACCCCTCCACTTT. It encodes CASSADRASSSPLHF.

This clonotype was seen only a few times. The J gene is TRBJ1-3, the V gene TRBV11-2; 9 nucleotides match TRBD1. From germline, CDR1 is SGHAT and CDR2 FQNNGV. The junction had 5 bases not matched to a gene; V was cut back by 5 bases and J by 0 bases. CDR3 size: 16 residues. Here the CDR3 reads CASSPGTGSSGNTIYF. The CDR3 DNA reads TGTGCCAGCAGCCCGGGGACAGGGAGCTCTGGAAACACCATATATTTT.

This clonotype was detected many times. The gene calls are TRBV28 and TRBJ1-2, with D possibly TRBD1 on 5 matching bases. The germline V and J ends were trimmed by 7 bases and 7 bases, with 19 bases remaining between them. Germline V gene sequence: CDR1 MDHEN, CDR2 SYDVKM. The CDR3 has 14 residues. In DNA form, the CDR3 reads TGTGCCAGCACCAAGGTTGAGACAGTCGGTGGCTACACCTTC. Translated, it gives CASTKVETVGGYTF.

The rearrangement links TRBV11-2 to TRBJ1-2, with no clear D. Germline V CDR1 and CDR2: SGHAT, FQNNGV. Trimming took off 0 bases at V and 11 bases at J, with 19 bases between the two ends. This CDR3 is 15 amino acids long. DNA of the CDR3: TGTGCCAGCAGCTTAGATCGGTCCACTCCCCCATCTTACACCTTC. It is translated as CASSLDRSTPPSYTF.

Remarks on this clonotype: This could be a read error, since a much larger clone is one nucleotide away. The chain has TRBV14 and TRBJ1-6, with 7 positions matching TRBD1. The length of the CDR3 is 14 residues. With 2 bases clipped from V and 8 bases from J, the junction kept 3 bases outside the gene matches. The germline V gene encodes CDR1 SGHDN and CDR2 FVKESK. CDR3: CASSQQGEDSPLHF. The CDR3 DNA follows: TGTGCCAGCAGCCAACAGGGGGAAGATTCACCCCTCCACTTT.

The CDR3: CSARVRTEYEQYF. As DNA, the CDR3 is TGCAGTGCTAGAGTTCGTACAGAGTACGAGCAGTACTTC. The rearrangement links TRBV20-1 to TRBJ2-7, with D unclear. This CDR3 has 13 amino acids. V was shortened by 1 base and J by 4 bases, with 11 bases between the two germline ends. The germline V gene encodes CDR1 DFQATT and CDR2 SNEGSKA (reference sequence).

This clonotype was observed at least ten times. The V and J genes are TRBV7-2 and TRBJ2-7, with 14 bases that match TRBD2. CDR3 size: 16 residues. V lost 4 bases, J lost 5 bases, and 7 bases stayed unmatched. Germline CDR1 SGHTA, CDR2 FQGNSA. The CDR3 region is CASSSRGTSGRDEQYF. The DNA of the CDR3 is TGTGCCAGCAGCTCTAGGGGGACTAGCGGGAGAGACGAGCAGTACTTC. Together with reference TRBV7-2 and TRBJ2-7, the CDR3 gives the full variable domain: GAGVSQSPSNKVTEKGKDVELRCDPISGHTALYWYRQSLGQGLEFLIYFQGNSAPDKSGLPSDRFSAERTGGSVSTLTIQRTQQEDSAVYLCASSSRGTSGRDEQYFGPGTRLTVT.

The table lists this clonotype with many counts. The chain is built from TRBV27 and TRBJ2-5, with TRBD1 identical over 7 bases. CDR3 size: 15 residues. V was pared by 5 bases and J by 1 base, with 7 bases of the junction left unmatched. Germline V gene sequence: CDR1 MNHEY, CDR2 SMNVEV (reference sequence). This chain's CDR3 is CASSQQRGPQETQYF. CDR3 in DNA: TGTGCCAGCAGTCAACAGAGGGGGCCCCAAGAGACCCAGTACTTC.

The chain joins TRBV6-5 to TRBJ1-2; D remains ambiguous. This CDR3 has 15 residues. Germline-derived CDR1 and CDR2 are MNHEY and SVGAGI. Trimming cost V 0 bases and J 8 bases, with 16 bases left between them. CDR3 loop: CASSYSTEQLVGYTF. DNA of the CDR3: TGTGCCAGCAGTTACTCGACGGAACAGCTCGTCGGCTACACCTTC.

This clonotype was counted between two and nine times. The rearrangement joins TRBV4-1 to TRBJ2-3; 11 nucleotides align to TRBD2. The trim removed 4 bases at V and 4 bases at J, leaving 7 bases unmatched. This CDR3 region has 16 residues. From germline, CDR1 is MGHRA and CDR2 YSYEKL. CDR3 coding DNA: TGCGCCAGCAGCCTTGTACTAGCGGGAGTGGCAGATACGCAGTATTTT. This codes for CASSLVLAGVADTQYF.

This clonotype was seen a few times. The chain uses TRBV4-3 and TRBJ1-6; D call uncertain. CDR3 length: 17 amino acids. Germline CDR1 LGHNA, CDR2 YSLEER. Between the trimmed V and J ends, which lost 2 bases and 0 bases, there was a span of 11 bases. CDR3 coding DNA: TGCGCCAGCAGCCAATTATTGGAAAGCTCCTATAATTCACCCCTCCACTTT. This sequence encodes CASSQLLESSYNSPLHF.

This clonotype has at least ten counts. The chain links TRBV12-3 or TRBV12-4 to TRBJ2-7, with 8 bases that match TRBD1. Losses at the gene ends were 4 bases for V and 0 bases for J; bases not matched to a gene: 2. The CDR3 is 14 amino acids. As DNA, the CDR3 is TGTGCCAGCAGTTCGGACAGGGACTCCTACGAGCAGTACTTC. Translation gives CASSSDRDSYEQYF.